This T cell receptor beta chain came from a study of response to subunit inactivated influenza vaccine. Study outcomes and limitations: The authors suggested that few new T cells are recruited per seasonal influenza vaccination.

Germline-derived CDR1 and CDR2 are MGHDK and SYGVNS. CDR3 length: 15 residues. Trimming cost V 2 bases and J 4 bases; bases outside gene matches: 3. In its sample, this clonotype was seen a few times. Antigen specificity is unknown. TCRdb independently ran MiXCR on the RT-PCR reads; one entry per CDR3 protein. Of 500,000 to 600,000 distinct CDR3 sequences listed, approximately 15% are singletons. The chain links TRBV25-1 to TRBJ2-5, with TRBD1 matching 11 bases. The material was PBMCs from blood, obtained 11 to 12 days after vaccination. This receptor was taken from a man over 45 who received an inactivated influenza vaccine. CDR3 sequence reads: CASSEVGQGVETQYF. The CDR3 region has the DNA TGTGCCAGCAGTGAAGTGGGACAGGGGGTAGAGACCCAGTACTTC.